Shown below are 5 T cell receptor beta chains from a single sample sequenced in a study of cytomegalovirus exposure and HLA in healthy donors. TCRdb keeps only in-frame clones here, not all; method: immunoSEQ multiplex PCR. Of 50,000 to 65,000 clones listed, about 92% were seen once; the top ten hold roughly 8.4%. Sequenced sample: PBMCs. Receptors were obtained from a woman aged 18-29 years in good health and CMV-seropositive.

This rearrangement joins TRBV11-1 to TRBJ1-1, with 8 bases matching TRBD1. The CDR3 spans 13 residues. V was clipped by 4 bases and J by 6 bases; unmatched bases: 4. Germline CDR1 SGHAT, CDR2 FQDESV (reference sequence). The DNA of the CDR3 is TGTGCCAGCAGCTCCCAGGGGGCGGCTGAAGCTTTCTTT. Protein product: CASSSQGAAEAFF.

The genes are TRBV4-3 and TRBJ2-3; D gene uncertain. The germline V and J ends were trimmed by 4 bases and 0 bases, with 14 bases remaining between them. The germline gives CDR1 LGHNA, CDR2 YSLEER. CDR3 length equals 16 residues. The CDR3 spells CASSLTVTHSTDTQYF. The CDR3 nucleotides read TGCGCCAGCAGCCTTACCGTGACTCATAGCACAGATACGCAGTATTTT.

This sequence joins TRBV7-3 and TRBJ2-3; weak D call: TRBD2 (6 bases). The V gene lost 3 bases and the J gene lost 0 bases, with 7 bases spanning the gap. The CDR3 is 14 residues long. Looked up from germline, CDR1 is SGHTA and CDR2 is FQGTGA. CDR3 nucleotide sequence: TGTGCCAGCAGCTTGGGGACTAGCACAGATACGCAGTATTTT. Its protein product is CASSLGTSTDTQYF.

The chain joins TRBV7-6 to TRBJ2-1; 9 bases match TRBD2. Germline V gene lookup returns CDR1 SGHVS and CDR2 FNYEAQ. Trimming took 4 bases from V and 7 from J; bases not matched to a gene: 17. This CDR3 contains 18 residues. The CDR3 loop reads CASSSLTLRGGRLNEQFF. The CDR3 region has the DNA TGTGCCAGCAGCTCGCTGACGTTGCGGGGGGGCCGGTTAAATGAGCAGTTCTTC.

The V call is TRBV5-1, the J call TRBJ1-6; 9 nucleotides line up with TRBD1. CDR3 length: 14 amino acids. Losses at the gene ends were 6 bases for V and 7 bases for J; bases not matched to a gene: 5. Germline loops: CDR1 SGHRS, CDR2 YFSETQ. CDR3 residues: CASTSGTGNSPLHF. The CDR3 DNA reads TGCGCCAGCACCTCCGGGACAGGGAATTCACCCCTCCACTTT. Variable domain in full (rest from reference TRBV5-1 and TRBJ1-6): KAGVTQTPRYLIKTRGQQVTLSCSPISGHRSVSWYQQTPGQGLQFLFEYFSETQRNKGNFPGRFSGRQFSNSRSEMNVSTLELGDSALYLCASTSGTGNSPLHFGNGTRLTVT.